The 12 T cell receptor beta chains in this list originate from one sample, sequenced in a study of OX40 agonist ivuxolimab in advanced cancers. TCRdb's copy holds only in-frame clones and misses some; the assay was immunoSEQ multiplex PCR. This sample has roughly 92,000 clones; roughly 85% occur once, and the top ten carry 1.3% to 1.5%. Sequenced material: CD4+ or CD8+ T cells sorted from blood, taken in a trial of the OX40 agonist ivuxolimab. The receptors were gathered from an adult with an advanced solid tumor such as melanoma, head and neck, liver or kidney cancer.

The chain joins TRBV6-7 to TRBJ1-5; D not certain. TRBV6-7 is assigned to the ORF class and has an uncertain function. This CDR3 is 15 amino acids long. V lost 0 bases to trimming and J lost 0 bases, with 6 bases between them. The CDR3, as DNA: TGTGCCAGCAGTTACTCACGGTCTAGCAATCAGCCCCAGCATTTT. Its translation is CASSYSRSSNQPQHF.

The chain links TRBV7-6 to TRBJ2-1; D possibly corresponds to TRBD2 (5 bases). V was trimmed by 0 bases and J by 13 bases, leaving 7 bases between them. CDR1 and CDR2 from the germline V gene are SGHVS and FNYEAQ. This CDR3 contains 11 residues. This CDR3 reads CASSLAGEQFF. The DNA of the CDR3 is TGTGCCAGCAGCTTAGCGGGAGAACAGTTCTTC.

V usage is TRBV6-5 and J usage is TRBJ1-4; TRBD1 aligns across 10 bases. Losses at the gene ends were 4 bases for V and 8 bases for J; bases not matched to a gene: 7. The CDR3 covers 15 residues. Germline V gene lookup returns CDR1 MNHEY and CDR2 SVGAGI. The CDR3 loop is CASSSDRGRGEKLFF. CDR3 coding DNA: TGTGCCAGCAGTTCAGACAGGGGGCGAGGCGAAAAACTGTTTTTT.

This clone has a single count. The V and J genes are TRBV5-1 and TRBJ2-5; 8 nucleotides agree with TRBD1. Germline assignment: CDR1 SGHRS and CDR2 YFSETQ. V trimming: 3 bases; J trimming: 5 bases; junction bases outside the gene matches: 18. The CDR3 has 18 amino acids. The CDR3 loop is CASSSTSGQGSTRETQYF. The CDR3 coding sequence is TGCGCCAGCAGCTCTACCTCAGGACAGGGATCCACACGGGAGACCCAGTACTTC.

The chain links TRBV18 to TRBJ2-3; 8 nucleotides line up with TRBD2. The germline CDR1 and CDR2 sequences are KGHSH and LQKENI. V lost 3 bases, J lost 5 bases, and 10 bases stayed unmatched. CDR3 length: 16 amino acids. CDR3 in DNA: TGTGCCAGCTCACCGCGTACGGGAGGGGCGGGAGATACGCAGTATTTT. Translating gives CASSPRTGGAGDTQYF.

A few counts support this clone. V usage is TRBV30 and J usage is TRBJ2-5; 7 bases agree with TRBD1. V shed 1 base and J 1 base; nucleotides not matched to a gene: 6. Germline assignment: CDR1 GTSNPN and CDR2 SVGIG (reference sequence). This CDR3 has 15 residues. The CDR3 spells CAWSANRGPQETQYF. In nucleotides, the CDR3 is TGTGCCTGGAGTGCAAACAGGGGTCCCCAAGAGACCCAGTACTTC.

This chain uses TRBV27 with TRBJ2-7; 8 positions match TRBD1. The germline V gene encodes CDR1 MNHEY and CDR2 SMNVEV (reference sequence). Trimming took 3 bases from V and 0 from J; bases not matched to a gene: 4. The CDR3 runs to 15 residues. CDR3 nucleotides: TGTGCCAGCAGTTTCACAGGGGGGAGCTCCTACGAGCAGTACTTC. Protein sequence: CASSFTGGSSYEQYF.

V gene TRBV6-1 combines with J gene TRBJ2-2, with D possibly TRBD2 on 5 matching bases. Germline V gene lookup returns CDR1 MNHNS and CDR2 SASEGT. This CDR3 is built from 15 residues. Trimming removed 1 base at V and 6 bases at J, with 12 bases between. DNA for the CDR3: TGTGCCAGCAGTGAAGGTCCTGCTAGCCCCGGGGAGCTGTTTTTT. As protein: CASSEGPASPGELFF.

This chain links TRBV6-1 with TRBJ1-2; 8 bases fit TRBD1. The germline CDR1 and CDR2 sequences are MNHNS and SASEGT. The V segment lost 11 bases and the J segment 6 bases; nucleotides outside the gene matches: 14. The length of the CDR3 is 14 residues. Written as DNA, the CDR3 is TGTGCCGCCAGAGTGGGGCAGGGGGCTGATGGCTACACCTTC. As protein: CAARVGQGADGYTF.

The rearrangement links TRBV5-1 to TRBJ2-7; D is perhaps TRBD1 (6 bases). Germline V lookup: CDR1 SGHRS, CDR2 YFSETQ. The CDR3 covers 15 residues. V was pared by 6 bases and J by 2 bases, with 18 bases between. The CDR3 region has the DNA TGCGCCAGCAACCAGGACAGACTTCTTACCTACGAGCAGTACTTC. Its protein product is CASNQDRLLTYEQYF. The full variable domain, with the rest looked up from reference TRBV5-1 and TRBJ2-7, is KAGVTQTPRYLIKTRGQQVTLSCSPISGHRSVSWYQQTPGQGLQFLFEYFSETQRNKGNFPGRFSGRQFSNSRSEMNVSTLELGDSALYLCASNQDRLLTYEQYFGPGTRLTVT.

This chain links TRBV2 with TRBJ2-5; TRBD2 matches 8 bases. Germline V CDR1 and CDR2: SNHLY, FYNNEI. V trimming: 7 bases; J trimming: 2 bases; junction bases outside the gene matches: 9. The CDR3 contains 15 residues. Written as DNA, the CDR3 is TGTGCCAGCACCGGGCGGGGGGCGGAACAAGAGACCCAGTACTTC. Translated: CASTGRGAEQETQYF.

J is TRBJ2-7 and V is TRBV27; 7 positions agree with TRBD1. The ends lost 4 bases at V and 0 bases at J; junction bases unmatched: 6. The CDR3 has 15 residues. CDR1 MNHEY and CDR2 SMNVEV come from the germline V gene (reference sequence). The CDR3: CASSSPGTVSYEQYF. CDR3 nucleotide sequence: TGTGCCAGCAGTTCCCCAGGGACAGTCTCCTACGAGCAGTACTTC.